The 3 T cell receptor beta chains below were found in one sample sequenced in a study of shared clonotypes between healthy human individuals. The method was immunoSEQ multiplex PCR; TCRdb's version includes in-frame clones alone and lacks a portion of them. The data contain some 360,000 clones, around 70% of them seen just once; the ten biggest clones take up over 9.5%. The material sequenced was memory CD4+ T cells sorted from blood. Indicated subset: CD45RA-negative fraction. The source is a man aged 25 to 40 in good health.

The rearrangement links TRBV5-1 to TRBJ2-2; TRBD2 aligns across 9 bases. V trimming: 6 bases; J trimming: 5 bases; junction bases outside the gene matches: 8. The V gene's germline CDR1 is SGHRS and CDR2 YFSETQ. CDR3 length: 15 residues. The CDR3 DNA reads TGCGCCAGCACCCGGGGTAGCGGGAGAACCGGGGAGCTGTTTTTT. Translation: CASTRGSGRTGELFF.

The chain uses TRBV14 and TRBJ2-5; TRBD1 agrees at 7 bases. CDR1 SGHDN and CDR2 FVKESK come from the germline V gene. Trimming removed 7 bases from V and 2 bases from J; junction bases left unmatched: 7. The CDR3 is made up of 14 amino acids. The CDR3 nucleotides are TGTGCCAGCAACTACAGGGGCGGACAAGAGACCCAGTACTTC. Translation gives CASNYRGGQETQYF.

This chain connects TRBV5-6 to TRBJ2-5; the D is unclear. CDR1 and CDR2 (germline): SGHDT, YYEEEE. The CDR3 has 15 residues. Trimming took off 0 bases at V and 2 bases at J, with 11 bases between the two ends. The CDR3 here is CASSLDRDAQETQYF. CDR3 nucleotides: TGTGCCAGCAGCTTGGATAGAGACGCACAAGAGACCCAGTACTTC.